The 29 T cell receptor beta chains listed next were all sequenced from one sample in a study of molecular identifiers for immune sequencing clone quantification. TCRdb reprocessed the PCR reads with MiXCR, giving one entry per CDR3 protein. The sample contains approximately 680,000 distinct CDR3 sequences, 25% of which appear only once. The sample taken for sequencing was naive CD8+ T cells from blood, with Jurkat cell RNA spiked in. Described subset: FACS-sorted CD8+CD4-CCR7+CD45RA+ naive T cells. These TCRs come from a human donor in good health. Some libraries in this study had Jurkat cell RNA spiked in.

This clonotype was detected many times. The rearrangement links TRBV7-9 to TRBJ1-1, with a possible D match to TRBD1 (5 bases). V was shortened by 3 bases and J by 5 bases, with 13 bases between the two germline ends. There are 14 residues in the CDR3. Germline V CDR1 and CDR2: SEHNR, FQNEAQ (reference sequence). CDR3 in amino acids: CASSFLAGGTEAFF. The DNA for the CDR3 is TGTGCCAGCAGCTTCCTGGCGGGGGGTACTGAAGCTTTCTTT. Using reference TRBV7-9 and TRBJ1-1 for the parts outside the CDR3, the full variable domain is DTGVSQNPRHKITKRGQNVTFRCDPISEHNRLYWYRQTLGQGPEFLTYFQNEAQLEKSRLLSDRFSAERPKGSFSTLEIQRTEQGDSAMYLCASSFLAGGTEAFFGQGTRLTVV.

The sample holds a few counts of this clonotype. The chain has TRBV6-2 or TRBV6-3 and TRBJ2-7, with D tentatively TRBD1 or TRBD2 (5 bases each). V lost 4 bases and J lost 1, with 14 bases in between. Germline V CDR1 and CDR2: MNHEY, SVGEGT. This CDR3 is 15 amino acids long. DNA of the CDR3: TGTGCCAGCAGTTTCGTGGGGGTCGTATCCTACGAGCAGTACTTC. Protein: CASSFVGVVSYEQYF.

A remark on this clonotype: This sequence may be a read error, since a much larger clone differs from it by one base. The chain uses TRBV4-3 and TRBJ2-5; tentatively, D is TRBD1 (5 bases). From germline, CDR1 is LGHNA and CDR2 YSLEER. V shed 1 base and J shed 9 bases, with 15 bases lying between them. The CDR3 contains 14 residues. CDR3 amino acids: CASSQADTMGPQYF. The CDR3 DNA follows: TGCGCCAGCAGCCAAGCGGACACTATGGGGCCCCAGTACTTC.

This clonotype was counted a few times. This chain links TRBV2 with TRBJ2-7; weak D call: TRBD2 (5 bases). Trimming left V 3 bases short and J 3 bases short, with 15 bases between. The CDR3 totals 15 residues. The V gene's germline CDR1 is SNHLY and CDR2 FYNNEI. The CDR3 loop reads CASSDEGNSHYEQYF. The CDR3, as DNA: TGTGCCAGCAGTGACGAGGGCAACTCTCACTACGAGCAGTACTTC.

This clonotype was recorded a few times. The V call is TRBV20-1, the J call TRBJ2-7; TRBD1 matches 7 bases. The germline V gene has CDR1 DFQATT and CDR2 SNEGSKA (reference sequence). The CDR3 is made up of 14 amino acids. V was clipped by 6 bases and J by 2 bases; unmatched bases: 10. CDR3 region: CSANDRATTYEQYF. CDR3 bases: TGCAGTGCCAACGACAGGGCCACTACCTACGAGCAGTACTTC.

This clonotype was found a few times. DNA for the CDR3: TGTGCCTGGTACAGGGGAGGCTATGGCTACACCTTC. Translating it yields CAWYRGGYGYTF. This sequence joins TRBV30 and TRBJ1-2; 7 nucleotides line up with TRBD1. The germline gives CDR1 GTSNPN, CDR2 SVGIG (reference sequence). V was pared by 5 bases and J by 4 bases, with 4 bases of the junction left unmatched. The CDR3 has 12 residues.

Of note for this clonotype: As the CDR3 is not closed by the conserved phenylalanine or tryptophan, this likely results from a read error. This chain connects TRBV19 to TRBJ1-1; D unclear. Trimming took 5 bases from V and 1 from J, leaving 5 bases between them. The CDR3 is 12 residues long. Germline CDR1 and CDR2: LNHDA and SQIVND (reference sequence). The CDR3 reads CASSYGNTEAFC. The CDR3, as DNA: TGTGCCAGTAGTTATGGGAACACTGAAGCTTTCTGT.

On this clonotype itself: A much larger clone sits a single nucleotide away, making a read error possible. V usage is TRBV20-1 and J usage is TRBJ2-3; TRBD1 matches 10 bases. CDR1 is DFQATT, CDR2 SNEGSKA, per germline (reference sequence). The CDR3 is 15 amino acids. CDR3 nucleotides: TGCAGTGCTAGAAGACAGGGGGCTAGCACAGGTACGCAGTATTTT. Amino acids: CSARRQGASTGTQYF.

This chain links TRBV12-3 or TRBV12-4 with TRBJ1-2; possibly TRBD1 for D (6 bases). The germline V and J ends were trimmed by 7 bases and 4 bases, with 22 bases remaining between them. The CDR3 covers 16 residues. Here the CDR3 reads CASTYREKRAIYGYTF. CDR3 DNA sequence: TGTGCCAGCACGTACAGGGAGAAGAGGGCTATCTATGGCTACACCTTC.

The rearrangement joins TRBV4-2 to TRBJ2-5; 7 bases fit TRBD1. The J segment lost 9 bases and the V segment lost 0 bases, leaving 13 bases of the junction unmatched. The CDR3 is 16 amino acids. Germline V lookup: CDR1 LGHNA, CDR2 YNFKEQ. Written as DNA, the CDR3 is TGTGCCAGCAGCCAAGACGCCGGGACAGTCCAAGCGCCCCAGTACTTC. Encoded protein: CASSQDAGTVQAPQYF.

With respect to this clonotype: With a much larger clone just one base away, this may be a read error. The chain employs TRBV7-9 and TRBJ1-5; 10 bases match TRBD1. The CDR3 runs 16 residues. Germline V gene lookup returns CDR1 SEHNR and CDR2 FQNEAQ (reference sequence). The trim removed 3 bases at V and 6 bases at J, leaving 8 bases unmatched. The CDR3 nucleotides read TGTGCCAGCAGCTTGTCGTCGGGACAGGGGCCTCAGCCCCAGCATTTT. This encodes CASSLSSGQGPQPQHF.

In its sample, this clonotype was seen a few times. The V call is TRBV5-4, the J call TRBJ2-7, with D tentatively TRBD1 (7 bases). Germline V lookup: CDR1 SGHNT, CDR2 YYREEE (reference sequence). The CDR3 has 15 residues. The ends were cut back, 5 bases at V and 2 bases at J, with 17 bases in the middle. For the CDR3, the DNA is TGTGCCAGCAGTTTCGGGGACAGACTAGCCTACGAGCAGTACTTC. Its translation is CASSFGDRLAYEQYF.

The CDR3 nucleotides are TGTGCCAGCAGTTTATCATTGCCACAGGGAACTGAAAAACTGTTTTTT. It yields the protein CASSLSLPQGTEKLFF. The chain joins TRBV27 to TRBJ1-4; tentatively, D is TRBD1 (6 bases). From germline, CDR1 is MNHEY and CDR2 SMNVEV (reference sequence). The V gene lost 0 bases and the J gene lost 7 bases, with 15 bases spanning the gap. There are 16 residues in the CDR3.

This chain links TRBV5-8 with TRBJ2-7; no clear D gene. The length of the CDR3 is 15 residues. Trimming stripped 0 bases from V and 0 bases from J, with 10 bases between. The germline V gene has CDR1 SGHTS and CDR2 YDEGEE. Here the CDR3 reads CASSLEYKASYEQYF. CDR3 in DNA: TGTGCCAGCAGCTTGGAGTACAAGGCCTCCTACGAGCAGTACTTC.

The chain has TRBV2 and TRBJ2-7; D is perhaps TRBD1 (5 bases). This CDR3 contains 15 residues. The V gene's germline CDR1 is SNHLY and CDR2 FYNNEI. Trimming removed 0 bases from V and 3 bases from J, with 12 bases in between. The chain's CDR3 is CASSEAIGDGYEQYF. CDR3 bases: TGTGCCAGCAGTGAAGCCATAGGGGATGGCTACGAGCAGTACTTC.

About this clonotype: A much larger clone differs by one base, so this may be a read error. The J gene is TRBJ2-1, the V gene TRBV29-1; D possibly corresponds to TRBD1 (6 bases). The CDR3 loop spans 12 amino acids. V lost 7 bases to trimming and J lost 8 bases, with 15 bases between them. Looked up from germline, CDR1 is SQVTM and CDR2 is ANQGSEA. CDR3 loop: CSGSKGEYEQFF. In DNA, the CDR3 is TGCAGCGGTTCGAAGGGGGAGTATGAGCAGTTCTTC.

This clonotype was counted between two and nine times. A read error may explain this, as a much larger clone is one base away. The V and J genes are TRBV4-1 and TRBJ2-1, with 8 bases matching TRBD1. The length of the CDR3 is 15 residues. The germline V gene has CDR1 MGHRA and CDR2 YSYEKL. The DNA of the CDR3 is TGCGCCAGCAGCCAGGACAGGGCTACCTACAGTGAGCAGTTCTTC. It translates to CASSQDRATYSEQFF.

The chain links TRBV4-3 to TRBJ1-5; no firm D call. CDR3 length: 14 residues. Germline V gene data show CDR1 as LGHNA and CDR2 as YSLEER. Trimming took 1 base from V and 7 from J, leaving 11 bases between them. The CDR3 DNA is TGCGCCAGCAGCCAAGTCCGCGGTTACCAGCCCCAGCATTTT. It translates to CASSQVRGYQPQHF.

This clonotype was counted at least ten times. CDR3 loop: CASSYIRTGGAEQYF. The CDR3 region has the DNA TGTGCCAGCAGTTATATTCGAACAGGGGGCGCCGAGCAGTACTTC. The V and J genes are TRBV6-2 or TRBV6-3 and TRBJ2-7; 9 bases fit TRBD1. This CDR3 spans 15 amino acids. The V segment lost 3 bases and the J segment 6 bases; nucleotides outside the gene matches: 9. The germline V gene encodes CDR1 MNHEY and CDR2 SVGEGT.

Many counts were recorded for this clonotype. The chain joins TRBV7-2 to TRBJ2-5, with a weak D call TRBD1 (6 bases). CDR1 and CDR2 (germline): SGHTA, FQGNSA. The V end was cut by 5 bases, the J end by 0 bases, with 16 bases between. The length of the CDR3 is 16 residues. The CDR3 region is CASSARDTWYQETQYF. For the CDR3, the DNA is TGTGCCAGCAGCGCCCGGGACACCTGGTACCAAGAGACCCAGTACTTC.

There are many counts of this clonotype. The chain joins TRBV4-1 to TRBJ2-7; 7 nucleotides match TRBD1. The J segment lost 2 bases and the V segment lost 5 bases, leaving 3 bases of the junction unmatched. The CDR3 runs to 13 residues. CDR1 is MGHRA and CDR2 is YSYEKL in the germline V gene. CDR3 nucleotides: TGCGCCAGCAGCTTGACAGGGACCTACGAGCAGTACTTC. It translates to CASSLTGTYEQYF.

Regarding this clonotype: It may be a read error: a sequence one base away is much more abundant. As the CDR3 is not closed by the conserved phenylalanine or tryptophan, this likely results from a read error. The genes are TRBV29-1 and TRBJ1-2, with D perhaps matching TRBD1 (5 bases). Per germline, CDR1 SQVTM and CDR2 ANQGSEA. The CDR3 contains 11 residues. CDR3 sequence: CSFEGSEGYTL. CDR3 bases: TGCAGCTTTGAGGGGTCCGAGGGCTACACCCTC.

This clonotype was detected a few times. This chain links TRBV19 with TRBJ2-7; D ambiguous. This CDR3 region has 16 residues. CDR1 LNHDA and CDR2 SQIVND come from the germline V gene (reference sequence). V was trimmed by 0 bases and J by 0 bases, leaving 12 bases between them. The CDR3 here is CASSIDSTYYSYEQYF. The CDR3 DNA reads TGTGCCAGTAGTATAGATTCGACTTACTACTCCTACGAGCAGTACTTC.

V gene TRBV4-3 combines with J gene TRBJ1-1; D is perhaps TRBD1 (5 bases). V shed 1 base and J shed 3 bases, with 18 bases lying between them. There are 17 residues in the CDR3. The V gene's germline CDR1 is LGHNA and CDR2 YSLEER. CDR3 bases: TGCGCCAGCAGCCAAGTTGTTGGGAAAGGGGCACACACTGAAGCTTTCTTT. Its protein is CASSQVVGKGAHTEAFF.

There are many counts of this clonotype. J is TRBJ1-3 and V is TRBV6-5; 7 nucleotides align to TRBD1. CDR3 length equals 15 residues. The germline V gene encodes CDR1 MNHEY and CDR2 SVGAGI. V was pared by 6 bases and J by 4 bases, with 9 bases of the junction left unmatched. The CDR3 DNA sequence: TGTGCCAGCAGCCCCCCGGGGGACAGCGGAAACACCATATATTTT. Translating gives CASSPPGDSGNTIYF.

On this clonotype itself: This may come from a read error, since a much larger clone is one base off. Because it lacks the conserved phenylalanine or tryptophan at the end, this CDR3 is likely a read error. This rearrangement joins TRBV20-1 to TRBJ2-7; the match to TRBD2 covers 7 bases. This CDR3 comprises 12 residues. The V gene's germline CDR1 is DFQATT and CDR2 SNEGSKA (reference sequence). V shed 5 bases, J shed 3 bases, and the junction held 4 bases outside the gene matches. The CDR3: CSAPGLVYEQYS. In DNA form, the CDR3 reads TGCAGTGCTCCCGGACTAGTCTACGAGCAGTACTCC.

In regard to this clonotype: The junction does not match germline at one end; this may be a read error. The rearrangement joins TRBV4-1 to TRBJ2-3; TRBD2 agrees at 7 bases. CDR1 is MGHRA and CDR2 is YSYEKL in the germline V gene. The CDR3 totals 15 residues. CDR3 bases: TGCGCCAGCAGCCAAGATGCGGGAGTACCTGATACGCAGTATTTC. It is translated as CASSQDAGVPDTQYF.

The table lists this clonotype with a few counts. This chain links TRBV19 with TRBJ2-2; D is ambiguous. The CDR3 has 16 residues. V shed 5 bases and J shed 4 bases, with 17 bases lying between them. Per the germline V gene, CDR1 is LNHDA and CDR2 is SQIVND (reference sequence). The CDR3, as DNA: TGTGCCAGTAGTCCACGGGCCTTAAACCCCACCGGGGAGCTGTTTTTT. It yields the protein CASSPRALNPTGELFF.

Concerning this clonotype itself: A read error may explain this, as a much larger clone is one base away. The genes are TRBV29-1 and TRBJ2-7; D is undetermined. Trimming stripped 1 base from V and 3 bases from J, with 13 bases between. The germline V gene has CDR1 SQVTM and CDR2 ANQGSEA. This CDR3 is 14 amino acids long. The CDR3 reads CSVEAPRGSYEQYF. DNA of the CDR3: TGCAGCGTTGAAGCCCCCCGCGGCAGCTACGAGCAGTACTTC.